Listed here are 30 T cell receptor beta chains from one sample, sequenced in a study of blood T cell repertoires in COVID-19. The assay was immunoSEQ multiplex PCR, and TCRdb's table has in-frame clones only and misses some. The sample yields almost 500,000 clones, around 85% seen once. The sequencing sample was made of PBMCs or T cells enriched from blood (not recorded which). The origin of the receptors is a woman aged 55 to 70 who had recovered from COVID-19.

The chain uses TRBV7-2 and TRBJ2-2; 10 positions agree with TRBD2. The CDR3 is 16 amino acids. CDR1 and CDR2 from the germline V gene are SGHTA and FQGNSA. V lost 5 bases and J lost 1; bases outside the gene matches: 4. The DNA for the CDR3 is TGTGCCAGCAGCCCCCGACTAGCGGGGAACACCGGGGAGCTGTTTTTT. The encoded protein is CASSPRLAGNTGELFF. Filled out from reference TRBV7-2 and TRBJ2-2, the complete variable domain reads GAGVSQSPSNKVTEKGKDVELRCDPISGHTALYWYRQSLGQGLEFLIYFQGNSAPDKSGLPSDRFSAERTGGSVSTLTIQRTQQEDSAVYLCASSPRLAGNTGELFFGEGSRLTVL.

CDR3 DNA sequence: TGTGCCAGCACCCAAGGGACAGTCGGTGGGACCCAGTACTTC. This codes for CASTQGTVGGTQYF. The chain links TRBV6-5 to TRBJ2-5, with 7 positions matching TRBD1. Germline CDR1 and CDR2: MNHEY and SVGAGI. Germline trimming cut 7 bases from V and 7 bases from J; bases unmatched to any gene: 12. The length of the CDR3 is 14 residues.

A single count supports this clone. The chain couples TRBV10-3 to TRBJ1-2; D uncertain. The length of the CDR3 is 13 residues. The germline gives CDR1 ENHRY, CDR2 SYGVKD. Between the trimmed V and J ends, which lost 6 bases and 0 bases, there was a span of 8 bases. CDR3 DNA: TGTGCCATCAGGGCAGAAGCTAACTATGGCTACACCTTC. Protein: CAIRAEANYGYTF.

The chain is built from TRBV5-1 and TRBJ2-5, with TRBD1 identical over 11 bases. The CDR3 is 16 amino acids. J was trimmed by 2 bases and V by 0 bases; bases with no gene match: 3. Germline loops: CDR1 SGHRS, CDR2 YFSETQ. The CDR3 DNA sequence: TGCGCCAGCAGCTTGGACGGACAGGGGGCTCAAGAGACCCAGTACTTC. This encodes CASSLDGQGAQETQYF.

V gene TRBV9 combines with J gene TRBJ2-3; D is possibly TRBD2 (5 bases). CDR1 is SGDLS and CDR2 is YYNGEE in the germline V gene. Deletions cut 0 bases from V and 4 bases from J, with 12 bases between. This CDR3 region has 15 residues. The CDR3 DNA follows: TGTGCCAGCAGCGTAGAACTGGCGGGCCCAGATACGCAGTATTTT. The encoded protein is CASSVELAGPDTQYF.

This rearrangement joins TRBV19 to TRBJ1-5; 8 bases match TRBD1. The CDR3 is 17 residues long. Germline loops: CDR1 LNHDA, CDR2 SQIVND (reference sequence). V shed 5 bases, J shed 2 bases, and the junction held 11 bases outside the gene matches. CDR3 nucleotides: TGTGCCAGTAGTCTTGGACAGGGAGAAGCGGGCAATCAGCCCCAGCATTTT. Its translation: CASSLGQGEAGNQPQHF.

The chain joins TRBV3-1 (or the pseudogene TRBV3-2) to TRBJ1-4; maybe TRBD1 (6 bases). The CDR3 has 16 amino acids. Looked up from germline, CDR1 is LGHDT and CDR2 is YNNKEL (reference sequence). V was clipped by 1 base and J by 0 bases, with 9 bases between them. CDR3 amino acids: CASSQGGGTTNEKLFF. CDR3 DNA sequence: TGTGCCAGCAGCCAAGGGGGGGGCACAACTAATGAAAAACTGTTTTTT.

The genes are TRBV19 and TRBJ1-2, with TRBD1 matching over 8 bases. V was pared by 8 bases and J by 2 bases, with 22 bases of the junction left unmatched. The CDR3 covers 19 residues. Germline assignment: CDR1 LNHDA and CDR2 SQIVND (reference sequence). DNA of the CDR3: TGTGCCAGTGGCCAACCGGGACAGGAATTCTTAAAATCAAACTATGGCTACACCTTC. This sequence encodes CASGQPGQEFLKSNYGYTF.

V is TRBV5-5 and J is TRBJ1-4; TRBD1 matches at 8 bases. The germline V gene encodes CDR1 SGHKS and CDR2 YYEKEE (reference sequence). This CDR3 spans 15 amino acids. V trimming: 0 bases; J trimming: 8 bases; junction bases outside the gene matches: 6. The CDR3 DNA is TGTGCCAGCAGCTTGGTCAGGGGGCCCTCCGAAAAACTGTTTTTT. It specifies CASSLVRGPSEKLFF.

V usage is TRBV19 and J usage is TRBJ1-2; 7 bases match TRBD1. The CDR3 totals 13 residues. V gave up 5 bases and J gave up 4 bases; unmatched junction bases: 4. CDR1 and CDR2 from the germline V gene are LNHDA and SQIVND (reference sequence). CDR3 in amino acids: CASSLRQGYGYTF. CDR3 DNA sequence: TGTGCCAGTAGTCTACGACAGGGCTATGGCTACACCTTC.

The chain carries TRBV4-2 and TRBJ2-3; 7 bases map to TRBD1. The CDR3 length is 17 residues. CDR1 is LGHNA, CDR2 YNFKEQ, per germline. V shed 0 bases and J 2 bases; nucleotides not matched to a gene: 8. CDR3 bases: TGTGCCAGCAGCCAAGATTTGGAGACAGGGCTCACAGATACGCAGTATTTT. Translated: CASSQDLETGLTDTQYF.

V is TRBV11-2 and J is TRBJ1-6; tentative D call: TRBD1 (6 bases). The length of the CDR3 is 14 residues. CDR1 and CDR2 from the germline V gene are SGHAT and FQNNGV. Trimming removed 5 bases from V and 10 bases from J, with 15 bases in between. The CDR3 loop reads CASSTTGLGSPLHF. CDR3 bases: TGTGCCAGCAGCACCACAGGGTTAGGGTCACCCCTCCACTTT.

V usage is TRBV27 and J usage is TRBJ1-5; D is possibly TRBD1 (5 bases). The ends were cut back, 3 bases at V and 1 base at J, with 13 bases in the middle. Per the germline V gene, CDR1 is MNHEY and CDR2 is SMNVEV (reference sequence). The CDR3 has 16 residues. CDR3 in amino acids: CASSFTAGLSNQPQHF. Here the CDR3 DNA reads TGTGCCAGCAGTTTTACGGCGGGGCTAAGCAATCAGCCCCAGCATTTT.

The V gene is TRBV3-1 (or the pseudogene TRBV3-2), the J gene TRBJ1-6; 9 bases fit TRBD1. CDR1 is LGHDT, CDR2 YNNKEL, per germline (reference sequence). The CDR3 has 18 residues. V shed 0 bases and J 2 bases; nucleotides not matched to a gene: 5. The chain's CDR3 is CASSQDMGTGPYNSPLHF. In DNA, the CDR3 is TGTGCCAGCAGCCAAGATATGGGGACAGGGCCCTATAATTCACCCCTCCACTTT.

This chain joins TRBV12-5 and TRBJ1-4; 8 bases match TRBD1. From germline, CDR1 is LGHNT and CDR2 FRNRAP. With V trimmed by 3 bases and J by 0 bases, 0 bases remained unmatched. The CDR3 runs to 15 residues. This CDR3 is CASGLQGATNEKLFF. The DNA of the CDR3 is TGTGCTAGTGGTTTACAGGGGGCAACTAATGAAAAACTGTTTTTT.

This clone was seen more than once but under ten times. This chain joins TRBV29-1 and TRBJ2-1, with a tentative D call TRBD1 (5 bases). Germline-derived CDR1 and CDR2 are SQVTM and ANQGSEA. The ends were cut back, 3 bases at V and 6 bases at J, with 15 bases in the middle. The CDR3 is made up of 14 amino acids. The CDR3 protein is CSVDKQAGPNEQFF. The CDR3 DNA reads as TGCAGCGTTGACAAACAGGCCGGACCCAATGAGCAGTTCTTC.

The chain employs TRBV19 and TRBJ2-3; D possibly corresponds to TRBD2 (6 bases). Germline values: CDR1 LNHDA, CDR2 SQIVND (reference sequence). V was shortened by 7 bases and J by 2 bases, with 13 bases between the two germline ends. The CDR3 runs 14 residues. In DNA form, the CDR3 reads TGTGCCAGTACCCTGGGACTCCCCACAGATACGCAGTATTTT. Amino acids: CASTLGLPTDTQYF.

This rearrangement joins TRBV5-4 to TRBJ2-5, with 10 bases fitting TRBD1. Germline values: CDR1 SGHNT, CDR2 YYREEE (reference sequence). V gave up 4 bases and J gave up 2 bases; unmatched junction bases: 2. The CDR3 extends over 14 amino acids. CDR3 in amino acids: CASSKGQGQETQYF. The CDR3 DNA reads TGTGCCAGCAGCAAGGGACAGGGGCAAGAGACCCAGTACTTC.

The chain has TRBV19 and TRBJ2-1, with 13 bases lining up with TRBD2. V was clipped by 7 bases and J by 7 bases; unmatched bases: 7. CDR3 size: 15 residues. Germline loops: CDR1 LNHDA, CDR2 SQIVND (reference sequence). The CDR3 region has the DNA TGTGCCAGTACCTCACTAGCGGGGGGGTATAATGAGCAGTTCTTC. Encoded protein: CASTSLAGGYNEQFF.

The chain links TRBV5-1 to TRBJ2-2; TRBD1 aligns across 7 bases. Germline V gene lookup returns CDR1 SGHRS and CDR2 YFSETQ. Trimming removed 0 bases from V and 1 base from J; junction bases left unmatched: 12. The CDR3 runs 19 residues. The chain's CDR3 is CASSLAVGDRLKNTGELFF. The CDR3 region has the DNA TGCGCCAGCAGCTTGGCCGTTGGGGACAGACTAAAGAACACCGGGGAGCTGTTTTTT. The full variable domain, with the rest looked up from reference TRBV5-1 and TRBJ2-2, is KAGVTQTPRYLIKTRGQQVTLSCSPISGHRSVSWYQQTPGQGLQFLFEYFSETQRNKGNFPGRFSGRQFSNSRSEMNVSTLELGDSALYLCASSLAVGDRLKNTGELFFGEGSRLTVL.

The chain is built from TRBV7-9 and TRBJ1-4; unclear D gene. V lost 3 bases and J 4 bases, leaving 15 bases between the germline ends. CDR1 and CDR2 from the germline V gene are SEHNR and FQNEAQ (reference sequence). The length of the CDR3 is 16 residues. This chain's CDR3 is CASSFSGIRFNEKLFF. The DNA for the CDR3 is TGTGCCAGCAGCTTTTCGGGGATCAGGTTTAATGAAAAACTGTTTTTT. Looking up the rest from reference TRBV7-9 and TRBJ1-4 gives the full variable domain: DTGVSQNPRHKITKRGQNVTFRCDPISEHNRLYWYRQTLGQGPEFLTYFQNEAQLEKSRLLSDRFSAERPKGSFSTLEIQRTEQGDSAMYLCASSFSGIRFNEKLFFGSGTQLSVL.

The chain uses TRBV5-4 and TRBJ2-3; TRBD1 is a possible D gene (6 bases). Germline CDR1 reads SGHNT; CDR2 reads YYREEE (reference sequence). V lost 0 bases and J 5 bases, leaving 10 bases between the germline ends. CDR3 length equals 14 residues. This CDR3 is CASSLVTGVDTQYF. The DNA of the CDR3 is TGTGCCAGCAGCTTGGTGACAGGCGTAGATACGCAGTATTTT.

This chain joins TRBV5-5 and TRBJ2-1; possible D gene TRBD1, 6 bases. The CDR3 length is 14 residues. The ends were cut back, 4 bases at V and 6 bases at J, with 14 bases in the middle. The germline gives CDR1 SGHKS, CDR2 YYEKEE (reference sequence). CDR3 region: CASSPGPGVNEQFF. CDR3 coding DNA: TGTGCCAGCAGCCCGGGGCCAGGGGTCAATGAGCAGTTCTTC.

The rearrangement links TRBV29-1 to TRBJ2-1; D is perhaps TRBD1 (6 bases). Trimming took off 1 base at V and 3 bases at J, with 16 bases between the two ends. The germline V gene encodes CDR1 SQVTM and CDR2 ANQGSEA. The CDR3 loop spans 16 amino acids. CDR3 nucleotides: TGCAGCGTTGAAGCCAATTTTCCGGGACACTACAATGAGCAGTTCTTC. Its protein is CSVEANFPGHYNEQFF.

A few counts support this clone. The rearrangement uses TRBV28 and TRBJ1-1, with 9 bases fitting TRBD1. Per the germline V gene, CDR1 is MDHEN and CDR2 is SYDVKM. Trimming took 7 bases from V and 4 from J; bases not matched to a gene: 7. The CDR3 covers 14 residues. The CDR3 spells CASTGTGRITEAFF. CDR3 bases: TGTGCCAGCACAGGGACAGGGAGGATCACTGAAGCTTTCTTT.

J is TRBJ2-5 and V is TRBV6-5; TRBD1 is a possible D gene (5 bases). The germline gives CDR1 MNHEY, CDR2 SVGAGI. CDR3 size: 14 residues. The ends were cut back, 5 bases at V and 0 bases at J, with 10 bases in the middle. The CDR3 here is CASSTNRYQETQYF. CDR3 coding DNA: TGTGCCAGCAGTACCAACAGGTACCAAGAGACCCAGTACTTC.

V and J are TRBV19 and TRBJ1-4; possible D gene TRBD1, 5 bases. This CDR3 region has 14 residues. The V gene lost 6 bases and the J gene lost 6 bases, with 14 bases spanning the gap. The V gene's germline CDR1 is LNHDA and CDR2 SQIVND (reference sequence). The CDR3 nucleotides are TGTGCCAGTAGGACCGGGACTGCGGATGAAAAACTGTTTTTT. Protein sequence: CASRTGTADEKLFF.

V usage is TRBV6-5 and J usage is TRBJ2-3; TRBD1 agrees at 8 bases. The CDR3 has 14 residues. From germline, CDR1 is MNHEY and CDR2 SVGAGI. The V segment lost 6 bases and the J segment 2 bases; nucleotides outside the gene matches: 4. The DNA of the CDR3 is TGTGCCAGCAGAAGACAGGGGATCACAGATACGCAGTATTTT. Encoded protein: CASRRQGITDTQYF.

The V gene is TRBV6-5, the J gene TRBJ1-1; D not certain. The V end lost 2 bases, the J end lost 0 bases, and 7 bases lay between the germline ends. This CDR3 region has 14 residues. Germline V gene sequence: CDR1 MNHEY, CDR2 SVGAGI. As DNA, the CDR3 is TGTGCCAGCAGTTACGTCAAGCTGAACACTGAAGCTTTCTTT. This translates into CASSYVKLNTEAFF.

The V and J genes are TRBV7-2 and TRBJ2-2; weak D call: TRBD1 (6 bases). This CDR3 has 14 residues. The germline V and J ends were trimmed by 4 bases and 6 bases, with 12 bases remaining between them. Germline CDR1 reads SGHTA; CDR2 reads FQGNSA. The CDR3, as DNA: TGTGCCAGCAGCTCGGCAGGGGCCCCCGGGGAGCTGTTTTTT. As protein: CASSSAGAPGELFF.